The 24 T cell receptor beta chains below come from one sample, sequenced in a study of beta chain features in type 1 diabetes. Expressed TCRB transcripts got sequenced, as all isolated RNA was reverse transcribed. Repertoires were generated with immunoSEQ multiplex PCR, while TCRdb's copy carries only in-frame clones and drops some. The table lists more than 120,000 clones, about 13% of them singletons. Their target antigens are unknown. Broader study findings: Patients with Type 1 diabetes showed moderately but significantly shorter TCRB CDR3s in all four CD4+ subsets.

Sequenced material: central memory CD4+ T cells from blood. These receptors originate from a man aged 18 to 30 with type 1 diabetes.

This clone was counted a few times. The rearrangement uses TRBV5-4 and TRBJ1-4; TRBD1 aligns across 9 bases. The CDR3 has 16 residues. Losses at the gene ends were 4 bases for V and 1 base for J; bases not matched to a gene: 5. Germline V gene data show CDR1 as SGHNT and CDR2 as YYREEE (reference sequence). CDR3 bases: TGTGCCAGCAGCGTACAGGGGGCGGGAACTAATGAAAAACTGTTTTTT. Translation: CASSVQGAGTNEKLFF.

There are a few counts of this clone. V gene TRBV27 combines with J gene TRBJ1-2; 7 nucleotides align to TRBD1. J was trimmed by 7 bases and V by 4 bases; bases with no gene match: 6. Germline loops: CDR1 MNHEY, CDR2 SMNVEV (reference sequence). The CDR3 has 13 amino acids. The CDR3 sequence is CASSSTGISGYTF. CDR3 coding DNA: TGTGCCAGCAGTTCGACAGGGATCAGTGGCTACACCTTC.

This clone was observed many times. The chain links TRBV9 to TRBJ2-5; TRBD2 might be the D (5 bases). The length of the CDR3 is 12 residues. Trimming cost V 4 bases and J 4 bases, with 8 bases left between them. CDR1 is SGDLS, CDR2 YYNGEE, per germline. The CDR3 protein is CASSLEAETQYF. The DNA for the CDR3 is TGTGCCAGCAGCCTGGAGGCAGAGACCCAGTACTTC.

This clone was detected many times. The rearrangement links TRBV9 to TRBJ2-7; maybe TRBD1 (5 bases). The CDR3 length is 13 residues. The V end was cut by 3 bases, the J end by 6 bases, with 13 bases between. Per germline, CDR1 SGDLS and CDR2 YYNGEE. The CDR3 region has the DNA TGTGCCAGCAGCGCCTACCGACAGCGCGAGCAGTACTTC. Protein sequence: CASSAYRQREQYF.

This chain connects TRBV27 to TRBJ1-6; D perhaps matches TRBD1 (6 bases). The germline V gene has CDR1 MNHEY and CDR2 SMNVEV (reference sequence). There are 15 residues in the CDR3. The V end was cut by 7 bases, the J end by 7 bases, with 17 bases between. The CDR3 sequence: CASNPRGQKNSPLHF. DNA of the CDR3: TGTGCCAGCAACCCCCGGGGGCAGAAGAATTCACCCCTCCACTTT.

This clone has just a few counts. CDR3 DNA sequence: TGTGCCAGCTCACCCTCCGGACCCCCCAATGAGCAGTTCTTC. Amino acid sequence: CASSPSGPPNEQFF. The gene calls are TRBV18 and TRBJ2-1; no clear D. Germline V CDR1 and CDR2: KGHSH, LQKENI. V was shortened by 3 bases and J by 6 bases, with 12 bases between the two germline ends. The CDR3 has 14 residues. The full variable domain, completed using reference TRBV18 and TRBJ2-1, is NAGVMQNPRHLVRRRGQEARLRCSPMKGHSHVYWYRQLPEEGLKFMVYLQKENIIDESGMPKERFSAEFPKEGPSILRIQQVVRGDSAAYFCASSPSGPPNEQFFGPGTRLTVL.

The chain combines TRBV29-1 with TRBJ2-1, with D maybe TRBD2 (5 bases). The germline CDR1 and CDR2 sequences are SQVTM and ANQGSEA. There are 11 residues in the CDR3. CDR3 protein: CTGWRYNEQFF. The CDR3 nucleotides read TGCACGGGGTGGAGGTACAATGAGCAGTTCTTC.

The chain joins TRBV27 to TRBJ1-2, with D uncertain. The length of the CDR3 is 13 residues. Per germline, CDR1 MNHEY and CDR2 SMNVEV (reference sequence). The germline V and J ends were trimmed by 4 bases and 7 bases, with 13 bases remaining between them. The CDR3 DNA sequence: TGTGCCAGCAGTTCCCGGCTGGGAGGTGGCTACACCTTC. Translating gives CASSSRLGGGYTF.

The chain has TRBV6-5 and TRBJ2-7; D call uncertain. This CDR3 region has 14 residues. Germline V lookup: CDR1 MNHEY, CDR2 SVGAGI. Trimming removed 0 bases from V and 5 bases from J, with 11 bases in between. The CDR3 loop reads CASSYSRRIDEQYF. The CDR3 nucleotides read TGTGCCAGCAGTTACTCGAGACGGATAGACGAGCAGTACTTC.

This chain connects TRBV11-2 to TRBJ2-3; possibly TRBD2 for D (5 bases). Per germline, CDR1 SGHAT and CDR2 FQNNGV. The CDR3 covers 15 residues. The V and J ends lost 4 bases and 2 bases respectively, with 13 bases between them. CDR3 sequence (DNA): TGTGCCAGCAGCTCACAGAGTAGCGCCACAGATACGCAGTATTTT. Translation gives CASSSQSSATDTQYF. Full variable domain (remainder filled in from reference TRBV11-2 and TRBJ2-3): EAGVAQSPRYKIIEKRQSVAFWCNPISGHATLYWYQQILGQGPKLLIQFQNNGVVDDSQLPKDRFSAERLKGVDSTLKIQPAKLEDSAVYLCASSSQSSATDTQYFGPGTRLTVL.

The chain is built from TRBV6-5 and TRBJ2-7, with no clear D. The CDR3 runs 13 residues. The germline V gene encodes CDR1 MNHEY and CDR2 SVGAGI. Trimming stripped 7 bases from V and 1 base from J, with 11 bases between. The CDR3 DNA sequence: TGTGCCAGCACCAGGACCGCATCCTACGAGCAGTACTTC. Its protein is CASTRTASYEQYF.

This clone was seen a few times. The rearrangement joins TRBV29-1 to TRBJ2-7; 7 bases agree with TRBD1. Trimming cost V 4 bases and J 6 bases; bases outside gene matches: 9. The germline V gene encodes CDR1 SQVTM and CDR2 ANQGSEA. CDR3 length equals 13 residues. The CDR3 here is CSVAGQGVGEQYF. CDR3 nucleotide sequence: TGCAGCGTTGCCGGGCAGGGGGTCGGCGAGCAGTACTTC.

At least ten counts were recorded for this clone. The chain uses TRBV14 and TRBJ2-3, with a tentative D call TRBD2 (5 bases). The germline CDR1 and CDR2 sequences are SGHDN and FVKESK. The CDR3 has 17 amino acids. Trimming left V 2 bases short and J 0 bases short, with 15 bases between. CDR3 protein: CASSQMGASYSTDTQYF. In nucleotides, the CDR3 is TGTGCCAGCAGCCAAATGGGCGCTAGCTATAGCACAGATACGCAGTATTTT. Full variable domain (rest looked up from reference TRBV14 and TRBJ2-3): EAGVTQFPSHSVIEKGQTVTLRCDPISGHDNLYWYRRVMGKEIKFLLHFVKESKQDESGMPNNRFLAERTGGTYSTLKVQPAELEDSGVYFCASSQMGASYSTDTQYFGPGTRLTVL.

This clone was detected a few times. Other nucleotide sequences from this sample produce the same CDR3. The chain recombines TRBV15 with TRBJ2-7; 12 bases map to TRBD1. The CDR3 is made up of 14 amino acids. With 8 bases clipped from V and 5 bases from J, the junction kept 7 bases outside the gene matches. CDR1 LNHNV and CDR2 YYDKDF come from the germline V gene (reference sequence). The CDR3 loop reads CATSRGQGANEQYF. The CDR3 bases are TGTGCCACCTCCCGGGGACAGGGGGCGAACGAGCAGTACTTC.

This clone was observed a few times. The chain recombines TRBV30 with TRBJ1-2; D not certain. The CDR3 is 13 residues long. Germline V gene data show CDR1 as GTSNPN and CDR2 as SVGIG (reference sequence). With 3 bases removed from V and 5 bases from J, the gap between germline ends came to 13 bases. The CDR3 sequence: CAWRGMQGYGYTF. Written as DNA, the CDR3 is TGTGCCTGGAGAGGCATGCAAGGGTATGGCTACACCTTC. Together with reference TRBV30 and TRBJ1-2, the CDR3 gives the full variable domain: SQTIHQWPATLVQPVGSPLSLECTVEGTSNPNLYWYRQAAGRGLQLLFYSVGIGQISSEVPQNLSASRPQDRQFILSSKKLLLSDSGFYLCAWRGMQGYGYTFGSGTRLTVV.

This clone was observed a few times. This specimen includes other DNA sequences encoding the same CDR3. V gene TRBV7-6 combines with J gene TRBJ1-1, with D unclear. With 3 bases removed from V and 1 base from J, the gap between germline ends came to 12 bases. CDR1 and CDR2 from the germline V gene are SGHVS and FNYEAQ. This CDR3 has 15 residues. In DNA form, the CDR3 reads TGTGCCAGCAGCTTGAGACCGGGAAGGAACACTGAAGCTTTCTTT. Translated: CASSLRPGRNTEAFF.

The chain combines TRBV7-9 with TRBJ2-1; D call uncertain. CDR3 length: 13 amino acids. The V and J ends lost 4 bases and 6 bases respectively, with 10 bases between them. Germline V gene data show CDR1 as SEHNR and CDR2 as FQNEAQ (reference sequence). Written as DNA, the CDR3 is TGTGCCAGCAGCTCCGGCGTTGCCAATGAGCAGTTCTTC. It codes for CASSSGVANEQFF.

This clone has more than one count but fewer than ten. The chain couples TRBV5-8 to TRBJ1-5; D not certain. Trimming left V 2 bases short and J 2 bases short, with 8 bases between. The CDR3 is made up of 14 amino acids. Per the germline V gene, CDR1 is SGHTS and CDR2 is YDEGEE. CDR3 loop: CASSFERGNQPQHF. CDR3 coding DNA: TGTGCCAGCAGCTTCGAGAGAGGCAATCAGCCCCAGCATTTT.

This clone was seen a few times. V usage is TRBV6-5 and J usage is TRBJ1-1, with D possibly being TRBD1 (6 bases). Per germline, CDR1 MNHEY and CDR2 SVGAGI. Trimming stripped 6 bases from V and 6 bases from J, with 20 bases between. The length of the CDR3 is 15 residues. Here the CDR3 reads CASRSLGGGRPEAFF. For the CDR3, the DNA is TGTGCCAGCAGGAGCCTCGGGGGCGGTAGGCCTGAAGCTTTCTTT.

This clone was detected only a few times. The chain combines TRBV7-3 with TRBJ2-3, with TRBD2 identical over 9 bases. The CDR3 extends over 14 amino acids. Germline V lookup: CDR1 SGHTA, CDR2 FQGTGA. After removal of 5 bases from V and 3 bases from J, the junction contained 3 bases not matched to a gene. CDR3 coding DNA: TGTGCCAGCAGCAAGGGACTAGCTACAGATACGCAGTATTTT. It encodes CASSKGLATDTQYF.

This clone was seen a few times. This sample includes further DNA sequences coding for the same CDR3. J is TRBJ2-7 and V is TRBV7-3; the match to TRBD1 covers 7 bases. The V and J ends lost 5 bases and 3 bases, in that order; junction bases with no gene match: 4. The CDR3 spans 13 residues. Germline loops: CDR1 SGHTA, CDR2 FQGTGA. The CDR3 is CASSPGQDYEQYF. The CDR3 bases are TGTGCCAGCAGCCCCGGACAGGACTACGAGCAGTACTTC.

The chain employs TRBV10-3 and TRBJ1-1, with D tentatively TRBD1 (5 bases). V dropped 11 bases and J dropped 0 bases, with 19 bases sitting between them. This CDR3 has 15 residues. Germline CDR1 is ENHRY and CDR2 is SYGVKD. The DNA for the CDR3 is TGTGCCGCCCGTTCCGGGGGGAGCATGAACACTGAAGCTTTCTTT. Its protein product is CAARSGGSMNTEAFF.

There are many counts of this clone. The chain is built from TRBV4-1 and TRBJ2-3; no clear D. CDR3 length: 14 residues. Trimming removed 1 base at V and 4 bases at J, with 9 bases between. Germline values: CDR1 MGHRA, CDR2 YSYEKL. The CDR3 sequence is CASSQAAGPDTQYF. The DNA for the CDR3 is TGCGCCAGCAGCCAAGCCGCAGGCCCAGATACGCAGTATTTT.

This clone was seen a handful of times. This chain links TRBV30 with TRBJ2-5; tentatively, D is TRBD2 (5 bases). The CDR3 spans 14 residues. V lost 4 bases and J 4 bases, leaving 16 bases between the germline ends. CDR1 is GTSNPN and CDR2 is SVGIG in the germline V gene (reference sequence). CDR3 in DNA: TGTGCCTGGAAGGACTTCGGAAGGAGAGAGACCCAGTACTTC. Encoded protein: CAWKDFGRRETQYF.